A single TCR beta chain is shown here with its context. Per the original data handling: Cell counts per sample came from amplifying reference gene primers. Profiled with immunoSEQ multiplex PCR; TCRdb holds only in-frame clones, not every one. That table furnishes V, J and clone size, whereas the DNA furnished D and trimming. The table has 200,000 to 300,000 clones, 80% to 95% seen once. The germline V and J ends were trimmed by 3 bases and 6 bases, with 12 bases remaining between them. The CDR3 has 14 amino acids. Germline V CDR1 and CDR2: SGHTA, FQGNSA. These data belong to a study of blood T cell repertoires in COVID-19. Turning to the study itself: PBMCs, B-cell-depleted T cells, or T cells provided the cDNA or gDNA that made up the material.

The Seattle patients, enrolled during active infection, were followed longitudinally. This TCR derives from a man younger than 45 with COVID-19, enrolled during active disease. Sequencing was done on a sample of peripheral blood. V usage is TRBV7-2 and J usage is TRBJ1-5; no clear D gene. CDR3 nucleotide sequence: TGTGCCAGCAGCTTTTTCGAGGAGGGTCAGCCCCAGCATTTT. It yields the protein CASSFFEEGQPQHF. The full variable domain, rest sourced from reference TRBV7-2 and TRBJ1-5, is GAGVSQSPSNKVTEKGKDVELRCDPISGHTALYWYRQSLGQGLEFLIYFQGNSAPDKSGLPSDRFSAERTGGSVSTLTIQRTQQEDSAVYLCASSFFEEGQPQHFGDGTRLSIL.